This T cell receptor beta chain emerged from a study of T-cell reconstitution after alpha-beta-depleted transplantation in children (dated by TCRdb to about 2016). Regarding the complete study: T-cell immune reconstitution after TCRalphabeta/CD19-depleted allogeneic hematopoietic cell transplantation in children was quantitatively tracked in the study by means of TCR repertoire profiling.

Library preparation employed PCR. The run used an Illumina HiSeq 2500. TCR libraries were prepared with molecular barcoding, using unique molecular identifiers to normalize TCRbeta repertoire quantification. The public reads were reanalyzed by TCRdb: fastp trimming at Q25, MiXCR alignment, in-frame beta chains only. Identical CDR3 proteins give one entry, which carries the most common genes and DNA. Recorded for this sample are about 610,000 distinct CDR3 sequences; 10% of them occurred a single time. The biggest ten clones account for roughly 4% of the sample. V sheds 3 bases and J sheds 0 bases, leaving 10 bases between their ends. Via the germline V gene, CDR1 is MNHEY and CDR2 SVGEGT. From cysteine to phenylalanine, the CDR3 is 15 amino acids long. The DNA shown is the 45-base CDR3, in frame from base 1. The table lists this clonotype with a few counts. The target of this receptor is not known. There are no base qualities to consult, and no much larger clone falls within one base.

Here the sequenced sample was PBMCs from the stem cell graft donor, taken from the stem cell graft. Recombination linked TRBV6-2 or TRBV6-3 to TRBJ2-3; the D segment cannot be called with confidence. This TCR was sampled from a human donor who donated a stem cell graft to a child with acute myeloid leukemia. Here the CDR3 is given as CASSYLGSSTDTQYF. The nucleotides read TGTGCCAGCAGTTATTTGGGGTCTAGCACAGATACGCAGTATTTT.